A selection of T cell receptor beta chains follows, all from one sample in a study of radiotherapy plus CTLA-4 blockade in lung cancer. Produced via immunoSEQ multiplex PCR; TCRdb's table is partial and in-frame only. Counted here are roughly 30,000 clones, more than 80% occurring once; the ten biggest clones make up around 24%. The source was peripheral blood, collected from a patient treated with radiotherapy plus ipilimumab. The receptor source for this set is a human donor with non-small cell lung cancer that progressed on radiotherapy plus ipilimumab. Each CDR3 is given with its conserved first and last residue. Fields, in order: J gene, V gene, clone size, D gene, CDR3 protein, CDR3 DNA. D genes are given only for firm matches. For some rows the clone size is stated as once, few or many, or as a class when expanded; others skip it.

TRBJ2-1 | TRBV10-1 | - | - | CASSDLKNRNGNEQFF | TGCGCCAGCAGTGATTTGAAGAATCGTAACGGGAATGAGCAGTTCTTC
TRBJ2-1 | TRBV7-8 | - | - | CASSPSLYPHEVSYNEQFF | TGTGCCAGCAGCCCCAGTCTGTACCCCCACGAGGTCTCCTACAATGAGCAGTTCTTC
TRBJ2-7 | TRBV10-3 | - | TRBD2 | CAIAGGDGAYEQYF | TGTGCCATCGCGGGAGGCGACGGTGCCTACGAGCAGTACTTC
TRBJ1-5 | TRBV7-8 | - | - | CASSLDGADNQPQHF | TGTGCCAGCAGCTTAGATGGGGCTGACAATCAGCCCCAGCATTTT
TRBJ2-2 | TRBV13 | - | TRBD2 | CASSGRGGVITGELFF | TGTGCCAGCAGCGGCCGCGGGGGGGTTATCACCGGGGAGCTGTTTTTT
TRBJ2-2 | TRBV7-2 | - | - | CASSSQGRTGELFF | TGTGCCAGCAGCTCTCAGGGTCGGACCGGGGAGCTGTTTTTT
TRBJ1-2 | TRBV4-1 | few | TRBD1 | CASSQVGTAYGYTF | TGCGCCAGCAGCCAAGTGGGGACAGCGTATGGCTACACCTTC
TRBJ1-2 | TRBV21-1 | - | - | CASSIEQGAVGYTF | TGTGCCAGCAGCATAGAGCAGGGGGCGGTTGGCTACACCTTC
TRBJ2-5 | TRBV6-5 | - | TRBD1 | CASSHSGTGARETQYF | TGTGCCAGCAGTCACTCAGGGACAGGAGCGAGGGAGACCCAGTACTTC
TRBJ1-2 | TRBV28 | - | TRBD1 | CASSLGEGTGSGYTF | TGTGCCAGCAGTTTAGGGGAGGGGACAGGGTCAGGCTACACCTTC
TRBJ2-6 | TRBV5-1 | - | - | CASSLGGTDSGANVLTF | TGCGCCAGCAGCTTGGGGGGGACTGACTCTGGGGCCAACGTCCTGACTTTC
TRBJ2-7 | TRBV6-5 | - | TRBD2 | CASEIAGIDEQYF | TGTGCCAGCGAAATAGCGGGGATTGACGAGCAGTACTTC
TRBJ2-3 | TRBV7-3 | - | TRBD2 | CASSSGLGVGSQYF | TGTGCCAGCAGCTCGGGACTAGGGGTGGGTTCGCAGTATTTT